This passage covers 2 T cell receptor beta chains from one sample sequenced in a study of OX40 agonist ivuxolimab in advanced cancers. The method was the immunoSEQ multiplex PCR assay. TCRdb took over this immuneACCESS table, retaining in-frame rearrangements with V and J assigned. Such tables are incomplete; in checked studies, under half of the missing clones stem from an unresolved V gene, and the remainder is unexplained. The sample records about 81,000 clones, under 90% of which are singletons. The top ten clones comprise more than 6% of the sample. The source was CD4+ or CD8+ T cells sorted from blood, collected in a trial of the OX40 agonist ivuxolimab. These TCRs come from an adult with an advanced solid tumor such as melanoma, head and neck, liver or kidney cancer.

The chain links TRBV19 to TRBJ2-2; 7 bases align to TRBD1. The germline V gene has CDR1 LNHDA and CDR2 SQIVND (reference sequence). Trimming took 5 bases from V and 5 from J; bases not matched to a gene: 8. This CDR3 is built from 15 residues. CDR3 nucleotide sequence: TGTGCCAGTAGTGTAAACAGGGGCGGGACCGGGGAGCTGTTTTTT. It codes for CASSVNRGGTGELFF.

This sequence joins TRBV5-4 and TRBJ1-2; 7 bases are a match to TRBD1. Germline V gene lookup returns CDR1 SGHNT and CDR2 YYREEE (reference sequence). The CDR3 contains 16 residues. The J segment lost 5 bases and the V segment lost 3 bases, leaving 13 bases of the junction unmatched. CDR3 DNA: TGTGCCAGCAGCTCAAGCAAACAGGGGACGCATTATGGCTACACCTTC. Protein: CASSSSKQGTHYGYTF.